The 21 T cell receptor beta chains below all came from one sample that was sequenced in a study of T cell responses to AZD1222 COVID-19 vaccine. Only in-frame clones appear in the TCRdb table, and some are missing; sequencing was by immunoSEQ multiplex PCR. The profile shows some 130,000 clones, approximately 88% of them singletons. The sample in question was peripheral blood, obtained on day 0 of AZD1222 vaccination. These receptors were collected from an adult in good health.

The J gene is TRBJ2-7, the V gene TRBV13; 14 bases align to TRBD2. The V segment lost 5 bases and the J segment 5 bases; nucleotides outside the gene matches: 14. CDR1 is PRHDT, CDR2 FYEKMQ, per germline (reference sequence). This CDR3 has 18 residues. The CDR3 coding sequence is TGTGCCAGCAGCCCCCGACTAGCGGGGGGGCAGTATGAAAACGAGCAGTACTTC. Amino acids: CASSPRLAGGQYENEQYF.

The table lists this clone with a count of one. The CDR3 spells CASSVKEFNTEAFF. The DNA for the CDR3 is TGTGCCAGCAGCGTAAAGGAGTTCAACACTGAAGCTTTCTTT. This chain joins TRBV9 and TRBJ1-1; D ambiguous. Trimming left V 1 base short and J 2 bases short, with 9 bases between. This CDR3 is 14 amino acids long. CDR1 and CDR2 (germline): SGDLS, YYNGEE.

The chain couples TRBV5-6 to TRBJ1-5; D uncertain. V lost 4 bases and J lost 5, with 10 bases in between. The germline CDR1 and CDR2 sequences are SGHDT and YYEEEE. The CDR3 totals 13 residues. The CDR3 region has the DNA TGTGCCAGCAGCAGGGCGGCAGATCAGCCCCAGCATTTT. The encoded protein is CASSRAADQPQHF.

This chain links TRBV3-1 (or the pseudogene TRBV3-2) with TRBJ2-2, with 8 bases fitting TRBD1. The V gene end was trimmed by 5 bases and the J gene end by 6 bases; junction bases not matched to a gene: 5. Germline values: CDR1 LGHDT, CDR2 YNNKEL (reference sequence). The CDR3 runs to 14 residues. CDR3 sequence: CASSITGGAGELFF. The CDR3 coding sequence is TGTGCCAGCAGCATCACAGGGGGAGCCGGGGAGCTGTTTTTT.

This chain connects TRBV5-1 to TRBJ1-1, with 8 bases lining up with TRBD1. The junction had 14 bases not matched to a gene; V was cut back by 6 bases and J by 4 bases. The CDR3 consists of 16 residues. CDR1 and CDR2 (germline): SGHRS, YFSETQ. CDR3 DNA sequence: TGCGCCAGCACCCAGGACGCGGCAGGGGGCACCACTGAAGCTTTCTTT. Amino acid sequence: CASTQDAAGGTTEAFF.

The rearrangement joins TRBV28 to TRBJ1-1; D ambiguous. V was pared by 7 bases and J by 4 bases, with 16 bases between. CDR1 is MDHEN, CDR2 SYDVKM, per germline. The CDR3 spans 14 residues. The CDR3 sequence is CASNRRQVGTEAFF. CDR3 DNA: TGTGCCAGCAATAGGAGGCAGGTGGGCACTGAAGCTTTCTTT. Full variable domain (rest looked up from reference TRBV28 and TRBJ1-1): DVKVTQSSRYLVKRTGEKVFLECVQDMDHENMFWYRQDPGLGLRLIYFSYDVKMKEKGDIPEGYSVSREKKERFSLILESASTNQTSMYLCASNRRQVGTEAFFGQGTRLTVV.

This clone has just one count. This chain connects TRBV3-1 (or the pseudogene TRBV3-2) to TRBJ2-7; D call uncertain. The CDR3 has 12 amino acids. V lost 4 bases, J lost 2 bases, and 6 bases lay in between. Germline values: CDR1 LGHDT, CDR2 YNNKEL (reference sequence). DNA of the CDR3: TGTGCCAGCAGCCGGGAAGCCTACGAGCAGTACTTC. Translated: CASSREAYEQYF.

The V and J genes are TRBV5-1 and TRBJ2-7, with TRBD1 as a possible D gene (6 bases). CDR1 and CDR2 from the germline V gene are SGHRS and YFSETQ. Trimming removed 0 bases at V and 0 bases at J, with 7 bases between. The length of the CDR3 is 14 residues. Here the CDR3 DNA reads TGCGCCAGCAGCTTGGGGACAGACTCCTACGAGCAGTACTTC. Translation gives CASSLGTDSYEQYF. Looking up the rest from reference TRBV5-1 and TRBJ2-7 gives the full variable domain: KAGVTQTPRYLIKTRGQQVTLSCSPISGHRSVSWYQQTPGQGLQFLFEYFSETQRNKGNFPGRFSGRQFSNSRSEMNVSTLELGDSALYLCASSLGTDSYEQYFGPGTRLTVT.

V and J are TRBV5-1 and TRBJ1-1, with a possible D match to TRBD1 (6 bases). The V gene's germline CDR1 is SGHRS and CDR2 YFSETQ. With 4 bases removed from V and 6 bases from J, the gap between germline ends came to 16 bases. The CDR3 length is 14 residues. The CDR3, as DNA: TGCGCCAGCAGCATTAAACAGGGAGTCGCTGAAGCTTTCTTT. Translated: CASSIKQGVAEAFF.

This CDR3 reads CAWSAGTPGRSEAFF. The CDR3 bases are TGTGCCTGGAGTGCTGGGACGCCCGGGAGGTCTGAAGCTTTCTTT. The chain uses TRBV30 and TRBJ1-1, with a tentative D call TRBD1 (5 bases). Germline-derived CDR1 and CDR2 are GTSNPN and SVGIG (reference sequence). V dropped 1 base and J dropped 6 bases, with 18 bases sitting between them. The CDR3 loop spans 15 amino acids. Full variable domain (missing parts from reference TRBV30 and TRBJ1-1): SQTIHQWPATLVQPVGSPLSLECTVEGTSNPNLYWYRQAAGRGLQLLFYSVGIGQISSEVPQNLSASRPQDRQFILSSKKLLLSDSGFYLCAWSAGTPGRSEAFFGQGTRLTVV.

The chain couples TRBV4-2 to TRBJ2-5; 13 nucleotides agree with TRBD2. CDR3 length equals 18 residues. Germline V gives CDR1 LGHNA, CDR2 YNFKEQ. The trim removed 4 bases at V and 1 base at J, leaving 9 bases unmatched. CDR3 sequence reads: CASSRTSGGASGQETQYF. In DNA, the CDR3 is TGTGCCAGCAGCCGTACTAGCGGGGGGGCGTCGGGCCAAGAGACCCAGTACTTC.

The chain uses TRBV28 and TRBJ2-7; TRBD1 is a possible D gene (6 bases). V was cut by 7 bases and J by 3 bases, with 19 bases left in between. Germline V gives CDR1 MDHEN, CDR2 SYDVKM. This CDR3 is 15 amino acids long. In DNA form, the CDR3 reads TGTGCCAGCACCCTCCGAACAGGGAACCTCTACGAGCAGTACTTC. It is translated as CASTLRTGNLYEQYF. Together with reference TRBV28 and TRBJ2-7, the CDR3 gives the full variable domain: DVKVTQSSRYLVKRTGEKVFLECVQDMDHENMFWYRQDPGLGLRLIYFSYDVKMKEKGDIPEGYSVSREKKERFSLILESASTNQTSMYLCASTLRTGNLYEQYFGPGTRLTVT.

The rearrangement joins TRBV9 to TRBJ1-3; possibly TRBD1 for D (6 bases). The germline V gene has CDR1 SGDLS and CDR2 YYNGEE. Deletions cut 1 base from V and 0 bases from J, with 17 bases between. This CDR3 contains 18 residues. CDR3 coding DNA: TGTGCCAGCAGCGTAAGGGGGGACACGTCTAACTCTGGAAACACCATATATTTT. Protein product: CASSVRGDTSNSGNTIYF.

This clone has just a few counts. The J gene is TRBJ2-2, the V gene TRBV19; 14 bases match TRBD2. V shed 5 bases, J shed 5 bases, and the junction held 4 bases outside the gene matches. CDR3 length equals 16 residues. In germline, CDR1 is LNHDA, CDR2 SQIVND (reference sequence). In DNA, the CDR3 is TGTGCCAGTAGTTCCCGACTAGCGGGGGGGACCGGGGAGCTGTTTTTT. It translates to CASSSRLAGGTGELFF.

The chain uses TRBV4-2 and TRBJ2-7; 8 nucleotides match TRBD1. This CDR3 spans 15 amino acids. The V gene's germline CDR1 is LGHNA and CDR2 YNFKEQ. The trim removed 1 base at V and 1 base at J, leaving 3 bases unmatched. Here the CDR3 DNA reads TGTGCCAGCAGCCAAGGACAGGGGAATTCCTACGAGCAGTACTTC. Translating it yields CASSQGQGNSYEQYF.

Regarding this clone: Germline and junction disagree at one end, which may indicate a read error. This sequence joins TRBV28 and TRBJ1-1, with D possibly matching TRBD1 (6 bases). The CDR3 contains 15 residues. The germline CDR1 and CDR2 sequences are MDHEN and SYDVKM. The CDR3 coding sequence is TGTGCCAGCAGTTCCCACGAAGGGGGAAGACCTGACGCTTTCTTT. Translated: CASSSHEGGRPDAFF.

The chain carries TRBV27 and TRBJ1-2; TRBD1 might be the D (5 bases). Germline CDR1 and CDR2: MNHEY and SMNVEV (reference sequence). V lost 5 bases and J lost 3, with 19 bases in between. This CDR3 has 16 amino acids. The CDR3 DNA reads TGTGCCAGCAGTCCCCTTGGGGACTCGGCCTACTATGGCTACACCTTC. Its translation: CASSPLGDSAYYGYTF.

V and J are TRBV9 and TRBJ1-4; D is unclear. Germline V CDR1 and CDR2: SGDLS, YYNGEE. Trimming took 4 bases from V and 0 from J, leaving 10 bases between them. This CDR3 comprises 15 residues. The CDR3 protein is CASSKLGTTNEKLFF. The CDR3 DNA follows: TGTGCCAGCAGCAAGTTAGGAACAACTAATGAAAAACTGTTTTTT.

The chain is built from TRBV27 and TRBJ1-4; 8 bases fit TRBD1. CDR1 MNHEY and CDR2 SMNVEV come from the germline V gene (reference sequence). The CDR3 loop spans 17 amino acids. V trimming: 6 bases; J trimming: 2 bases; junction bases outside the gene matches: 11. The CDR3 loop reads CASRLLRTGYTNEKLFF. CDR3 coding DNA: TGTGCCAGCAGACTCCTCCGGACAGGGTATACTAATGAAAAACTGTTTTTT.

V gene TRBV7-9 combines with J gene TRBJ1-2; D unresolved. V lost 0 bases and J lost 4, with 12 bases in between. Per the germline V gene, CDR1 is SEHNR and CDR2 is FQNEAQ (reference sequence). The CDR3 is made up of 15 amino acids. This chain's CDR3 is CASSLAGGSGYGYTF. CDR3 nucleotide sequence: TGTGCCAGCAGCTTAGCGGGAGGGAGCGGCTATGGCTACACCTTC.

The J gene is TRBJ1-1, the V gene TRBV30; D may be TRBD1 (5 bases). Germline loops: CDR1 GTSNPN, CDR2 SVGIG (reference sequence). Trimming took off 3 bases at V and 6 bases at J, with 14 bases between the two ends. CDR3 length: 13 residues. The CDR3 region is CAWRAQAWPEAFF. The CDR3 region has the DNA TGTGCCTGGAGGGCACAGGCTTGGCCTGAAGCTTTCTTT.